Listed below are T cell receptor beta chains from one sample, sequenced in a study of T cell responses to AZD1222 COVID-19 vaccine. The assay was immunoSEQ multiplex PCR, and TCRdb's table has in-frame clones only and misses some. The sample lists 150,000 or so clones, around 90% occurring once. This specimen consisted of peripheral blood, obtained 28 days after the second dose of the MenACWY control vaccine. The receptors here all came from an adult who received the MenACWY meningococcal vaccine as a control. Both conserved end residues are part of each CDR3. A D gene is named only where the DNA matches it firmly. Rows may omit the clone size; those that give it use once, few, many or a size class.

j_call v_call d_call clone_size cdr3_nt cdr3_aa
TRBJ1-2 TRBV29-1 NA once TGCAGCGTTGAAAGGAGGCTTGGCTACACCTTC CSVERRLGYTF
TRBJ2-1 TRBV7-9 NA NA TGTGCCAGCAGCCACGGAGATAATGAGCAGTTCTTC CASSHGDNEQFF
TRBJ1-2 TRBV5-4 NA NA TGTGCCAGCAGCTTAAGGCAGGGAAGATATGGCTACACCTTC CASSLRQGRYGYTF
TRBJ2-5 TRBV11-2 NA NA TGTGCCAGCAGCTTATTTGGGAGTCAAGAGACCCAGTACTTC CASSLFGSQETQYF
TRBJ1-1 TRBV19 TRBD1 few TGTGCCAGTAGTGACAGGGGCTCTCCCCACACTGAAGCTTTCTTT CASSDRGSPHTEAFF
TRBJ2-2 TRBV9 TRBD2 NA TGTGCCAGCAGCGTAGGTGGTAGCGGGAGTCGAAACACCGGGGAGCTGTTTTTT CASSVGGSGSRNTGELFF
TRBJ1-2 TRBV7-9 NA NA TGTGCCAGCAGCCCACGGTCCTGGCTGGACTATGGCTACACCTTC CASSPRSWLDYGYTF
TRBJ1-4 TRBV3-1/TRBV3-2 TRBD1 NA TGTGCCAGCAGCCGAGGGTTGGGGACAGGGATGAATGAAAAACTGTTTTTT CASSRGLGTGMNEKLFF
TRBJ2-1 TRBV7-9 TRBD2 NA TGTGCCAGCAGCTTAGTGTCTAGCGGTACCAATGAGCAGTTCTTC CASSLVSSGTNEQFF
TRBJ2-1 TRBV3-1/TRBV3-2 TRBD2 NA TGTGCCAGCAGCCGGGCGGGAGGAGAAAATGAGCAGTTCTTC CASSRAGGENEQFF
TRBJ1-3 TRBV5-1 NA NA TGCGCCAGCAGCTTATTGGATTTTGGAAACACCATATATTTT CASSLLDFGNTIYF
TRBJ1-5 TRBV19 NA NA TGTGCCAGTAGTAATGGCGGAGGACAGCCCCAGCATTTT CASSNGGGQPQHF
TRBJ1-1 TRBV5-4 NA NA TGTGCCAGCAGCTTGGAGGGCAGGGGCCACACTGAAGCTTTCTTT CASSLEGRGHTEAFF
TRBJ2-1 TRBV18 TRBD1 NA TGTGCCAGCTCACCTACGACAGGGAATGAGCAGTTCTTC CASSPTTGNEQFF
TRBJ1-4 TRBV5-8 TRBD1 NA TGTGCCAGCAGTTTCAACAGGGGCACTAATGAAAAACTGTTTTTT CASSFNRGTNEKLFF
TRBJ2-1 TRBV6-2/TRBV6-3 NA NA TGTGCCAGCAGTATTTTTTACTCCTACAATGAGCAGTTCTTC CASSIFYSYNEQFF
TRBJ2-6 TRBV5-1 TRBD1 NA TGCGCCAGCAGCTTGGAGGGACAGGCCTCTGGGGCCAACGTCCTGACTTTC CASSLEGQASGANVLTF
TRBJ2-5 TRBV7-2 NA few TGTGCCAGCAGCCAACACCCTGGCCAACTAGCAGGACAAGAGACCCAGTACTTC CASSQHPGQLAGQETQYF
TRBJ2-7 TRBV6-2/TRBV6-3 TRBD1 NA TGTGCCAGCAGTTGGGACAGGGTGTACGAGCAGTACTTC CASSWDRVYEQYF
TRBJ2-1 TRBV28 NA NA TGTGCCAGCAGTTTTGGGGGGCGGGATGAGCAGTTCTTC CASSFGGRDEQFF
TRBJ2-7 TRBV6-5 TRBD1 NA TGTGCCAGCAGCCCCGGGACAGGCCTTTCCTACGAGCAGTACTTC CASSPGTGLSYEQYF
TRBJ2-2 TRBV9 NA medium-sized TGTGCCAGCAGCGCCGGACATTCTACGAACACCGGGGAGCTGTTTTTT CASSAGHSTNTGELFF
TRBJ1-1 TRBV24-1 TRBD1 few TGTGCCACCAGTGCGGGCAGGGGGGGGACTGAAGCTTTCTTT CATSAGRGGTEAFF
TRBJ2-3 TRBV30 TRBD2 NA TGTGCCTGGAGTGTAGGTACTAGCGGGGGCACAGATACGCAGTATTTT CAWSVGTSGGTDTQYF
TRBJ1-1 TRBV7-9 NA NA TGTGCCAGCAGCTCCGAAGCTTTCTTT CASSSEAFF
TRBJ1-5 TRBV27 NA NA TGTGCCAGCTCGTGGGGTTACGATCAGCCCCAGCATTTT CASSWGYDQPQHF
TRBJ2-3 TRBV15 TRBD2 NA TGTGCCACCAGCAGAGATCCGGGACTAGCGGGGAGAACTAGCACAGATACGCAGTATTTT CATSRDPGLAGRTSTDTQYF
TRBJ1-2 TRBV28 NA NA TGTGCCAGCGACAGCCGGATCTATGGCTACACCTTC CASDSRIYGYTF
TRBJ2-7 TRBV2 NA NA TGTGCCAGCAGTGTAGGCAGAGCCTACGAGCAGTACTTC CASSVGRAYEQYF
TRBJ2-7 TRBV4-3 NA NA TGCGCCAGCAGCCACGCCTCAGACCGAGCCTACGAGCAGTACTTC CASSHASDRAYEQYF
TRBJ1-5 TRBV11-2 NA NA TGTGCCAGCAGCCCCGAGGGAGTTAGCAATCAGCCCCAGCATTTT CASSPEGVSNQPQHF
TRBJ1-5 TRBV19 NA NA TGTGCCAGCCGGTCCTGGGGGCCCCAGCATTTT CASRSWGPQHF
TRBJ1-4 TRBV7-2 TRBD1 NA TGTGCCAGCAGCTCGAACCAGGGGGCACGGCTGTTTTTT CASSSNQGARLFF
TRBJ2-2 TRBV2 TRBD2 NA TGTGCCAGCAGTCCCTCCCTTAGCGGGGTCACCGGGGAGCTGTTTTTT CASSPSLSGVTGELFF
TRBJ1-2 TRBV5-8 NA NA TGTGCCAGCAGCTTAAGTAACCGCGGAAGCTACACCTTC CASSLSNRGSYTF
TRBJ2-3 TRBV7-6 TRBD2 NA TGTGCCAGCAGCCTCCGGGGACTAGCCGCGGCCACAGATACGCAGTATTTT CASSLRGLAAATDTQYF
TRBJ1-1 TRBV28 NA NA TGTGCCAGCAGTTCCGGTGTCACTGAAGCTTTCTTT CASSSGVTEAFF
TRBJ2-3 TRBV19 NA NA TGTGCCAGTAGTAGGTTCGCAGATACGCAGTATTTT CASSRFADTQYF
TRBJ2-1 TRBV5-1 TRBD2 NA TGCGCCAGCAGCTTGGGACCGCAGACTAGCGGGAGTTGGAATGAGCAGTTCTTC CASSLGPQTSGSWNEQFF
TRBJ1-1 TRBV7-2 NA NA TGTGCCAGCAGCTTAGTGGGGGCATTCATGAACACTGAAGCTTTCTTT CASSLVGAFMNTEAFF
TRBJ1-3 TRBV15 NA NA TGTGCCACCAGCAGAGGAGACAGGTGGGGAAACACCATATATTTT CATSRGDRWGNTIYF
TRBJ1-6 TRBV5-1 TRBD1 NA TGCGCCAGCAGCTTGGCCGGGACAGGGGATTCACCCCTCCACTTT CASSLAGTGDSPLHF
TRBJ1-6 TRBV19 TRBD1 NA TGTGCCAGTAGTATAGGGCAGGGGGCGAATTCACCCCTCCACTTT CASSIGQGANSPLHF